The 29 T cell receptor beta chains given below trace back to one sample, sequenced in a study of T-cell memory formation after mild COVID-19. TCRdb itself ran the 5' RACE reads through MiXCR, one entry per CDR3 protein. Altogether 290,000 or so distinct CDR3 sequences are present, less than 20% being singletons, with the ten largest covering under 25%. Sequenced input: PBMCs or a T cell subset sorted from them (not recorded which). The receptors were gathered from a man aged 18 to 29 who had mild COVID-19 (a few samples of this study predate the infection). Cell type and time point are not known.

V usage is TRBV6-5 and J usage is TRBJ2-1; no clear D. The CDR3 spans 14 residues. The V gene's germline CDR1 is MNHEY and CDR2 SVGAGI. Trimming took off 5 bases at V and 2 bases at J, with 10 bases between the two ends. The CDR3 protein is CASSPGPAYNEQFF. In DNA form, the CDR3 reads TGTGCCAGCAGTCCGGGCCCTGCCTACAATGAGCAGTTCTTC.

This chain connects TRBV9 to TRBJ2-3, with a tentative D call TRBD2 (7 bases). Germline V gene lookup returns CDR1 SGDLS and CDR2 YYNGEE. The CDR3 extends over 15 amino acids. Trimming took 6 bases from V and 5 from J, leaving 19 bases between them. CDR3: CASTRIGGPVDTQYF. The CDR3 DNA reads as TGTGCCAGCACTAGGATCGGGGGGCCGGTAGATACGCAGTATTTT.

The V call is TRBV4-3, the J call TRBJ1-1, with D unclear. V lost 1 base and J 11 bases, leaving 14 bases between the germline ends. Germline CDR1 LGHNA, CDR2 YSLEER. The CDR3 contains 13 residues. The CDR3 region has the DNA TGCGCCAGCAGCCAAGGCAGCCCTGGAACGGCTTTCTTT. This encodes CASSQGSPGTAFF.

A few counts support this clonotype. The J gene is TRBJ1-1, the V gene TRBV6-5, with TRBD1 matching 7 bases. Trimming removed 2 bases from V and 5 bases from J; junction bases left unmatched: 2. Germline values: CDR1 MNHEY, CDR2 SVGAGI. The CDR3 extends over 13 amino acids. The CDR3 DNA follows: TGTGCCAGCAGTTACAAACAGGGGACTGAAGCTTTCTTT. Residues: CASSYKQGTEAFF.

The chain couples TRBV4-3 to TRBJ2-3; TRBD1 or TRBD2 may be the D gene (6 bases each). Trimming removed 0 bases from V and 9 bases from J, with 19 bases in between. CDR1 and CDR2 from the germline V gene are LGHNA and YSLEER. The CDR3 has 16 residues. The CDR3 here is CASSQDHGGLRKTQYF. In DNA form, the CDR3 reads TGCGCCAGCAGCCAAGATCACGGGGGCCTGAGGAAAACGCAGTATTTT.

The rearrangement links TRBV5-1 to TRBJ1-1, with D unclear. Germline CDR1 and CDR2: SGHRS and YFSETQ. The CDR3 contains 13 residues. V was shortened by 4 bases and J by 0 bases, with 7 bases between the two germline ends. CDR3 in amino acids: CASSEGMNTEAFF. CDR3 DNA sequence: TGCGCCAGCAGCGAAGGCATGAACACTGAAGCTTTCTTT.

The chain joins TRBV6-6 to TRBJ2-7; possible D gene TRBD1, 6 bases. The CDR3 is 12 residues long. Germline V gene data show CDR1 as MNHNY and CDR2 as SVGAGI (reference sequence). Trimming took off 6 bases at V and 6 bases at J, with 12 bases between the two ends. The CDR3 DNA reads TGTGCCAGCAGCCACGGGACACCCGAGCAGTACGTC. This translates into CASSHGTPEQYV.

This clonotype turned up a few times. The chain employs TRBV7-8 and TRBJ1-4, with D uncertain. Germline V gene lookup returns CDR1 SGHVS and CDR2 FQNEAQ. V was clipped by 5 bases and J by 8 bases, with 18 bases between them. There are 15 residues in the CDR3. This CDR3 reads CASSGPGAGGEKLFF. CDR3 bases: TGTGCCAGCAGCGGCCCGGGCGCGGGAGGCGAAAAACTGTTTTTT.

This chain uses TRBV7-8 with TRBJ2-7; 8 bases fit TRBD2. The CDR3 totals 14 residues. Losses at the gene ends were 6 bases for V and 4 bases for J; bases not matched to a gene: 8. In germline, CDR1 is SGHVS, CDR2 FQNEAQ. The CDR3 DNA follows: TGTGCCAGCAGTTCCGCGGGGGGAGGGTACGAGCAGTACTTC. Its protein is CASSSAGGGYEQYF.

This clonotype was recorded once. The gene calls are TRBV7-9 and TRBJ1-3; TRBD1 is a possible D gene (6 bases). V was pared by 1 base and J by 4 bases, with 14 bases between. Per the germline V gene, CDR1 is SEHNR and CDR2 is FQNEAQ (reference sequence). This CDR3 is built from 16 residues. CDR3 coding DNA: TGTGCCAGCAGCTTAGTAGGCGCAGGGGTAGGAAACACCATATATTTT. It specifies CASSLVGAGVGNTIYF.

This clonotype has a handful of counts. V gene TRBV9 combines with J gene TRBJ2-3; D is perhaps TRBD1 (5 bases). Germline V gives CDR1 SGDLS, CDR2 YYNGEE. The germline V and J ends were trimmed by 0 bases and 4 bases, with 12 bases remaining between them. The CDR3 loop spans 15 amino acids. CDR3 sequence (DNA): TGTGCCAGCAGCGTAGAGCCCAGGGCGGCAGATACGCAGTATTTT. This codes for CASSVEPRAADTQYF.

This clonotype was detected ten times or more. The chain couples TRBV4-1 to TRBJ2-1; TRBD2 matches 13 bases. V trimming: 4 bases; J trimming: 9 bases; junction bases outside the gene matches: 6. From germline, CDR1 is MGHRA and CDR2 YSYEKL. The CDR3 totals 15 residues. This CDR3 is CASSPTSGGASEQFF. The CDR3 DNA sequence: TGCGCCAGCAGCCCAACTAGCGGGGGGGCCTCTGAGCAGTTCTTC.

In its sample, this clonotype was seen a few times. The V call is TRBV7-2, the J call TRBJ2-7; 10 nucleotides line up with TRBD1. This CDR3 has 15 residues. V shed 5 bases, J shed 5 bases, and the junction held 9 bases outside the gene matches. The germline gives CDR1 SGHTA, CDR2 FQGNSA. CDR3 coding DNA: TGTGCCAGCAGCGACGACGGGACAGGGGTCCACGAGCAGTACTTC. Translating it yields CASSDDGTGVHEQYF.

This clonotype turned up a few times. The gene calls are TRBV4-1 and TRBJ1-1, with D tentatively TRBD1 (5 bases). From germline, CDR1 is MGHRA and CDR2 YSYEKL. V dropped 0 bases and J dropped 6 bases, with 20 bases sitting between them. This CDR3 spans 17 amino acids. The CDR3 loop is CASSQDWGVLWVAEAFF. The DNA for the CDR3 is TGCGCCAGCAGCCAAGATTGGGGGGTGCTTTGGGTCGCTGAAGCTTTCTTT.

This clonotype was seen more than once but under ten times. The genes are TRBV12-3 or TRBV12-4 and TRBJ1-3, with TRBD1 as a possible D gene (5 bases). The CDR3 spans 14 residues. V lost 4 bases to trimming and J lost 8 bases, with 15 bases between them. The CDR3 DNA reads as TGTGCCAGCAGTTGGCAGGGATCGTGGGACACCATATATTTT. It encodes CASSWQGSWDTIYF.

The V call is TRBV7-2, the J call TRBJ1-4; D is uncertain. The ends were cut back, 6 bases at V and 5 bases at J, with 10 bases in the middle. CDR3 length: 13 residues. The germline V gene encodes CDR1 SGHTA and CDR2 FQGNSA. CDR3 coding DNA: TGTGCCAGCAGGGGGTCTCCCAATGAAAAACTGTTTTTT. Protein: CASRGSPNEKLFF.

The genes are TRBV9 and TRBJ2-7; D is possibly TRBD2 (5 bases). The CDR3 covers 15 residues. V dropped 3 bases and J dropped 3 bases, with 16 bases sitting between them. CDR1 and CDR2 from the germline V gene are SGDLS and YYNGEE. In nucleotides, the CDR3 is TGTGCCAGCAGCGCCGCCGGAGCGGCGATCTACGAGCAGTACTTC. Its translation is CASSAAGAAIYEQYF.

The chain has TRBV4-3 and TRBJ2-1, with a possible D match to TRBD1 (5 bases). V gave up 4 bases and J gave up 1 base, with 14 bases separating them. CDR1 and CDR2 from the germline V gene are LGHNA and YSLEER. The CDR3 extends over 16 amino acids. This chain's CDR3 is CASSLSGYGSYNEQFF. For the CDR3, the DNA is TGCGCCAGCAGCCTATCAGGGTATGGGTCCTACAATGAGCAGTTCTTC.

This clonotype was counted many times. For the CDR3, the DNA is TGCGCCAGCAGCATAGACAGGGGAAATTCACCCCTCCACTTT. Protein product: CASSIDRGNSPLHF. The chain links TRBV5-1 to TRBJ1-6; 8 bases match TRBD1. The CDR3 length is 14 residues. V trimming: 4 bases; J trimming: 7 bases; junction bases outside the gene matches: 4. Germline CDR1 and CDR2: SGHRS and YFSETQ.

The J gene is TRBJ1-1, the V gene TRBV4-3; D possibly corresponds to TRBD1 (5 bases). From germline, CDR1 is LGHNA and CDR2 YSLEER. The V and J ends lost 0 bases and 5 bases respectively, with 16 bases between them. This CDR3 comprises 16 residues. The CDR3 region has the DNA TGCGCCAGCAGCCAAGATGGGCCAGGGCAGGGAACTGAAGCTTTCTTT. Translated: CASSQDGPGQGTEAFF.

A few counts support this clonotype. The chain links TRBV4-3 to TRBJ2-2, with 10 bases that match TRBD2. Trimming removed 4 bases from V and 6 bases from J; junction bases left unmatched: 11. This CDR3 region has 17 residues. Germline V gene sequence: CDR1 LGHNA, CDR2 YSLEER. CDR3 nucleotides: TGCGCCAGCAGCCGAGAGGCTTTGGGACTAGCGTCCGGGGAGCTGTTTTTT. This encodes CASSREALGLASGELFF.

The J gene is TRBJ2-2, the V gene TRBV7-2; tentative D call: TRBD1 (5 bases). The V and J ends lost 2 bases and 7 bases respectively, with 11 bases between them. Germline V CDR1 and CDR2: SGHTA, FQGNSA. The CDR3 covers 14 residues. CDR3 DNA: TGTGCCAGCAGCTTAATGGGGCTGGGCGGGGAGCTGTTTTTT. Translation gives CASSLMGLGGELFF.

The chain uses TRBV3-1 and TRBJ2-3; D uncertain. V shed 2 bases and J shed 6 bases, with 6 bases lying between them. The CDR3 covers 12 residues. Germline CDR1 is LGHDT and CDR2 is YNNKEL (reference sequence). The CDR3, as DNA: TGTGCCAGCAGCCAATCTGCTGATACGCAGTATTTT. This encodes CASSQSADTQYF.

This clonotype was observed a few times. The chain uses TRBV13 and TRBJ2-5, with TRBD2 matching 10 bases. Trimming took 7 bases from V and 2 from J; bases not matched to a gene: 1. Germline CDR1 reads PRHDT; CDR2 reads FYEKMQ (reference sequence). The CDR3 totals 13 residues. This CDR3 is CASKTSGQETQYF. CDR3 nucleotides: TGTGCCAGCAAGACTAGCGGGCAAGAGACCCAGTACTTC.

V and J are TRBV27 and TRBJ2-7; D not resolved. The germline V and J ends were trimmed by 6 bases and 3 bases, with 12 bases remaining between them. This CDR3 is 13 amino acids long. Germline CDR1 MNHEY, CDR2 SMNVEV (reference sequence). This CDR3 is CASRGMGSYEQYV. In DNA, the CDR3 is TGTGCCAGCAGGGGGATGGGCAGCTACGAGCAGTACGTC.

This clonotype was detected a few times. The chain employs TRBV20-1 and TRBJ2-5; D unclear. The germline CDR1 and CDR2 sequences are DFQATT and SNEGSKA (reference sequence). V lost 1 base and J lost 5, with 11 bases in between. This CDR3 region has 13 residues. The DNA for the CDR3 is TGCAGTGCTAGAGTTAGGCTTGCCGAGACCCAGTACTTC. It translates to CSARVRLAETQYF.

This clonotype was picked up a small number of times. The gene calls are TRBV4-3 and TRBJ2-1, with 8 bases fitting TRBD2. Unmatched junction bases numbered 9, after V lost 1 base and J lost 4 bases. CDR1 and CDR2 from the germline V gene are LGHNA and YSLEER. The CDR3 has 17 amino acids. CDR3 in amino acids: CASSQGPSAGGYNEQFF. DNA for the CDR3: TGCGCCAGCAGCCAAGGCCCTTCGGCGGGGGGTTACAATGAGCAGTTCTTC.

This clonotype occurred many times. The gene calls are TRBV7-2 and TRBJ1-1; D remains ambiguous. V was cut by 2 bases and J by 1 base, with 5 bases left in between. From germline, CDR1 is SGHTA and CDR2 FQGNSA. The CDR3 extends over 13 amino acids. CDR3: CASSLQPNTEAFF. For the CDR3, the DNA is TGTGCCAGCAGCTTACAACCGAACACTGAAGCTTTCTTT.

This clonotype has a single count. The gene calls are TRBV21-1 and TRBJ2-7; the table gives TRBD1 as D, unverified against the DNA. TRBV21-1 represents a pseudogene. This CDR3 comprises 15 residues. CDR3 sequence: CASSIGQGVSYEQYF. Written as DNA, the CDR3 is TGTGCCAGCAGCATTGGACAGGGAGTGTCCTACGAGCAGTACTTC.